This T cell receptor (beta chain) was retrieved from a study of T-cell memory formation after mild COVID-19. Turning to the study itself: The two donors had largely donor-specific TCR clusters.

This clonotype was seen only a few times. Its antigen is not known. The CDR3 is 17 amino acids. Trimming took off 0 bases at V and 5 bases at J, with 14 bases between the two ends. Germline CDR1 and CDR2: MNHEY and SMNVEV (reference sequence). TCRdb called the 5' RACE reads again in MiXCR, with one record for every CDR3 protein. The sample lists tens of thousands of distinct CDR3 sequences, more than 12% occurring once. General study results and limits: Contracting clones localized mainly to CM and EM when CD4+ and mainly to EMRA when CD8+. Several responding clones turned up in pre-infection memory, indicating that cross-reactive memory may have taken part. Second-wave clones peaking on day 37 lacked confirmed SARS-CoV-2 specificity.

The clonotype originates from a man aged 18 to 35 who had mild COVID-19 (a few samples of this study predate the infection). Cell type and time point are not known. The rearrangement links TRBV27 to TRBJ1-6; D might be TRBD1 (5 bases). The material sequenced was PBMCs or a T cell subset sorted from them (not recorded which). The CDR3 region has the DNA TGTGCCAGCAGTTTATCGAGGGGTGAGGAGAATAATTCACCCCTCCACTTT. It encodes CASSLSRGEENNSPLHF.